The rows below give T cell receptor beta chains drawn from one sample of a study of regulatory T cells in long-lasting Graves disease. TCRdb used MiXCR to reprocess the multiplex PCR reads, holding one entry per CDR3 protein. The sample gives roughly 450,000 distinct CDR3 sequences, roughly 20% of which show up once; less than 9% is in the top ten. The specimen comprised peripheral blood mononuclear cells (PBMCs), sampled when the disease was refractory, from a patient treated with antithyroid drugs. All receptors derive from a female donor with Graves disease. CDR3s include the opening cysteine and the closing phenylalanine or tryptophan. Fields, in order: J gene, clone size, D gene, V gene, CDR3 DNA, CDR3 protein. D genes are given only for firm matches. Clone size is shown for a subset of rows, as once, few, many or a class of expanded clone.

j_call: TRBJ1-2
clone_size: few
d_call: -
v_call: TRBV19
cdr3_nt: TGTGCCAGTAGTATTTCATTAAGGAACTCCTATGGCTACACCTTC
cdr3_aa: CASSISLRNSYGYTF

j_call: TRBJ1-1
clone_size: many
d_call: TRBD1
v_call: TRBV29-1
cdr3_nt: TGCAGCGTTTCCCGACAGGGTAGCACTGAAGCTTTCTTT
cdr3_aa: CSVSRQGSTEAFF

j_call: TRBJ1-2
clone_size: many
d_call: -
v_call: TRBV4-3
cdr3_nt: TGCGCCAGCAGCCAACACCGAACAGATAACTATGGCTACACCTTC
cdr3_aa: CASSQHRTDNYGYTF

j_call: TRBJ1-3
clone_size: few
d_call: -
v_call: TRBV4-1
cdr3_nt: TGCGCCAGCAGCCAAGAAGTTGGCAAGGGAGCTGGAAACACCATATATTTT
cdr3_aa: CASSQEVGKGAGNTIYF

j_call: TRBJ1-2
clone_size: -
d_call: -
v_call: TRBV7-9
cdr3_nt: TGTGCCAGCAGCCAACCCGGGGCCAACTATGGCTACACCTTC
cdr3_aa: CASSQPGANYGYTF

j_call: TRBJ1-6
clone_size: -
d_call: -
v_call: TRBV5-1
cdr3_nt: TGCGCCAGCAGCTTGGAGACCTCCGGGGTCAATAATTCACCCCTCCACTTT
cdr3_aa: CASSLETSGVNNSPLHF

j_call: TRBJ2-1
clone_size: -
d_call: -
v_call: TRBV28
cdr3_nt: TGTGCCAGCAGTTTATGGGGCGGGTTAAACAATGAGCAGTTCTTC
cdr3_aa: CASSLWGGLNNEQFF

j_call: TRBJ2-1
clone_size: -
d_call: -
v_call: TRBV7-9
cdr3_nt: TGTGCCAGCAGCCCTATCCTGCAGTTCTTC
cdr3_aa: CASSPILQFF

j_call: TRBJ2-3
clone_size: -
d_call: TRBD1
v_call: TRBV2
cdr3_nt: TGTGCCAGCAGTGAGTCAGGGGGTAGCACAGATACGCAGTATTTT
cdr3_aa: CASSESGGSTDTQYF

j_call: TRBJ2-5
clone_size: -
d_call: TRBD2
v_call: TRBV5-8
cdr3_nt: TGTGCCAGCAGCTCCGGGACTAGCGGGAGGACTCAAGAGACCCAGTACTTC
cdr3_aa: CASSSGTSGRTQETQYF

j_call: TRBJ1-6
clone_size: -
d_call: TRBD1
v_call: TRBV30
cdr3_nt: TGTGCCTGGAGCGATACAGGGGGTTCCTATAATTCACCCCTCCACTTT
cdr3_aa: CAWSDTGGSYNSPLHF

j_call: TRBJ2-5
clone_size: few
d_call: -
v_call: TRBV5-1
cdr3_nt: TGCGCCAGCAGCTTGGGCGCGCAAGAGACCCAGTACTTC
cdr3_aa: CASSLGAQETQYF

j_call: TRBJ2-7
clone_size: many
d_call: -
v_call: TRBV28
cdr3_nt: TGTGCCAGCCACGGAGGGTATGTCGGTGACGAGCAGTACTTC
cdr3_aa: CASHGGYVGDEQYF

j_call: TRBJ1-1
clone_size: many
d_call: -
v_call: TRBV2
cdr3_nt: TGTGCCAGCAGTGAACCTTACACTGAAGCTTTCTTT
cdr3_aa: CASSEPYTEAFF

j_call: TRBJ2-7
clone_size: many
d_call: -
v_call: TRBV28
cdr3_nt: TGTGCCAGCAGTCTACCGACAGGTCAAGAGCAGTACTTC
cdr3_aa: CASSLPTGQEQYF

j_call: TRBJ1-4
clone_size: many
d_call: TRBD1
v_call: TRBV28
cdr3_nt: TGTGCCAGCAGTACTCCGGGACAGGGTCGGGAAAAACTGTTTTTT
cdr3_aa: CASSTPGQGREKLFF

j_call: TRBJ1-5
clone_size: -
d_call: -
v_call: TRBV19
cdr3_nt: TGTGCCACCAAGCTGGGGGGCGGGAATCAGCCCCAGCATTTT
cdr3_aa: CATKLGGGNQPQHF

j_call: TRBJ1-1
clone_size: few
d_call: -
v_call: TRBV15
cdr3_nt: TGTGCCACCAGCAGTCGACGGGGGAGCACTGAAGCTTTCTTT
cdr3_aa: CATSSRRGSTEAFF

j_call: TRBJ1-5
clone_size: many
d_call: -
v_call: TRBV7-9
cdr3_nt: TGTGCGGGGGGTAACAATCAGCCCCAGCATTTT
cdr3_aa: CAGGNNQPQHF

j_call: TRBJ2-7
clone_size: -
d_call: TRBD2
v_call: TRBV5-1
cdr3_nt: TGCGCCAGCGGCGCATCCGGGACTAGCACCGAGCAGTACTTC
cdr3_aa: CASGASGTSTEQYF

j_call: TRBJ2-1
clone_size: -
d_call: TRBD2
v_call: TRBV3-1
cdr3_nt: TGTGCCAGCAGCCCCGGACTAGCGGTAGACTCCTACAATGAGCAGTTCTTC
cdr3_aa: CASSPGLAVDSYNEQFF

j_call: TRBJ2-1
clone_size: few
d_call: -
v_call: TRBV30
cdr3_nt: TGTGCCGGCTCAGGTTCTCTACTAGCAGCCTACGGGCAGTTCTTC
cdr3_aa: CAGSGSLLAAYGQFF

j_call: TRBJ2-5
clone_size: few
d_call: -
v_call: TRBV11-1
cdr3_nt: TGTGCCAGCCACCGGTCCGGCGAGGGGACCCAGTACTTC
cdr3_aa: CASHRSGEGTQYF

j_call: TRBJ1-5
clone_size: -
d_call: -
v_call: TRBV14
cdr3_nt: TGTGCCAGCAGCCAAGGGGGTGGGAATAGCAATCAGCCCCAGCATTTT
cdr3_aa: CASSQGGGNSNQPQHF

j_call: TRBJ2-1
clone_size: few
d_call: TRBD1
v_call: TRBV28
cdr3_nt: TGTGCCAGCAGGGCCCTGGGACAGGGTTTTTGGAATGAGCAGTTCTTC
cdr3_aa: CASRALGQGFWNEQFF

j_call: TRBJ2-7
clone_size: many
d_call: -
v_call: TRBV2
cdr3_nt: TGTGCCAGCAGTGAAGCTCTCCGGGCAGGATGGCAGTACTTC
cdr3_aa: CASSEALRAGWQYF

j_call: TRBJ2-4
clone_size: many
d_call: -
v_call: TRBV2
cdr3_nt: TGTGCCAGCAGTGCCGACAGGACGAAGGGCATTCAGTACTTC
cdr3_aa: CASSADRTKGIQYF

j_call: TRBJ2-7
clone_size: many
d_call: TRBD2
v_call: TRBV7-9
cdr3_nt: TGTGCCAGCAGCTCCCCGGGAGGGAGGTCCTACGAGCAGTACTTC
cdr3_aa: CASSSPGGRSYEQYF

j_call: TRBJ1-3
clone_size: many
d_call: -
v_call: TRBV2
cdr3_nt: TGTGCCAGCAGTAGGGAGGCTGGAAACACCATATATTTT
cdr3_aa: CASSREAGNTIYF

j_call: TRBJ2-5
clone_size: many
d_call: -
v_call: TRBV6-5
cdr3_nt: TGTGCCAGCAGTTACTCAGGCGGGCCCCAAGAGACCCAGTACTTC
cdr3_aa: CASSYSGGPQETQYF

j_call: TRBJ2-3
clone_size: -
d_call: -
v_call: TRBV27
cdr3_nt: TGTGCCAGCAGTTTATATGGGATCCAGTATTTT
cdr3_aa: CASSLYGIQYF

j_call: TRBJ2-1
clone_size: -
d_call: TRBD2
v_call: TRBV12-3/TRBV12-4
cdr3_nt: TGTGCCAGCAGTTTAGGCAGCGGGGGGACCTACAATGAGCAGTTCTTC
cdr3_aa: CASSLGSGGTYNEQFF

j_call: TRBJ2-1
clone_size: -
d_call: -
v_call: TRBV28
cdr3_nt: TGTGCCAGCGCCTGGGGCTCCTACAATGAGCAGTTCTTC
cdr3_aa: CASAWGSYNEQFF

j_call: TRBJ2-7
clone_size: many
d_call: -
v_call: TRBV20-1
cdr3_nt: TGCAGTGCTAGAGGGCAGGGGAGCTCCTACGAGCAGTACTTC
cdr3_aa: CSARGQGSSYEQYF

j_call: TRBJ2-6
clone_size: -
d_call: -
v_call: TRBV3-1
cdr3_nt: TGTGCCAGCACCGGTTTGGCTAATGGGGCCAACGTCCTGACTTTC
cdr3_aa: CASTGLANGANVLTF

j_call: TRBJ2-2
clone_size: few
d_call: TRBD1
v_call: TRBV6-9
cdr3_nt: TGTGCCAGCAGTTACATGGGACAGGGGAACACCGGGGAGCTGTTTTTT
cdr3_aa: CASSYMGQGNTGELFF

j_call: TRBJ2-2
clone_size: few
d_call: -
v_call: TRBV3-2
cdr3_nt: TGTGCCAGCATCCCCGTAACCGGGGAGCTGTTTTTT
cdr3_aa: CASIPVTGELFF

j_call: TRBJ2-7
clone_size: -
d_call: -
v_call: TRBV29-1
cdr3_nt: TGCAGCGTTGAAGACCAGGGATTCGAGCAGTACTTC
cdr3_aa: CSVEDQGFEQYF

j_call: TRBJ2-1
clone_size: many
d_call: TRBD2
v_call: TRBV6-1
cdr3_nt: TGTGCCAGCAGTGAAAGGCGCGGGAGCTCCTACAATGAGCAGTTCTTC
cdr3_aa: CASSERRGSSYNEQFF

j_call: TRBJ1-1
clone_size: -
d_call: -
v_call: TRBV20-1
cdr3_nt: TGCAGTGCTAAGGACGGGAACACTGAAGCTTTCTTT
cdr3_aa: CSAKDGNTEAFF

j_call: TRBJ2-1
clone_size: many
d_call: -
v_call: TRBV2
cdr3_nt: TGTGCCAGCTGTCTGGGGGGTAGGGCTCCAGGTGAGCAGTTCTTC
cdr3_aa: CASCLGGRAPGEQFF

j_call: TRBJ2-5
clone_size: many
d_call: -
v_call: TRBV6-1
cdr3_nt: TGTGCCAGCAGTCCTCGAAACCAAGAGACCCAGTACTTC
cdr3_aa: CASSPRNQETQYF

j_call: TRBJ1-2
clone_size: -
d_call: TRBD1
v_call: TRBV6-9
cdr3_nt: TGTGCCAGCAGTTACTCAACAGGGGAAGGCTACACCTTC
cdr3_aa: CASSYSTGEGYTF